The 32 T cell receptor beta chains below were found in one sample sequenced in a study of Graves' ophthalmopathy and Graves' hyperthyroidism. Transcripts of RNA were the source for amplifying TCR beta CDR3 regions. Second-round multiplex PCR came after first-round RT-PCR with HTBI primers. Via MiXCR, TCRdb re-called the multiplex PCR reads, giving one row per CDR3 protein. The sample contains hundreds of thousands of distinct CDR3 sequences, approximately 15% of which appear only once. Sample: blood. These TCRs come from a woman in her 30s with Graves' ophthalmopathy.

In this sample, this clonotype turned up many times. The CDR3 protein is CASSYRVGTGELFF. The CDR3 DNA reads as TGTGCCAGCAGTTACAGGGTGGGGACCGGGGAGCTGTTTTTT. The chain has TRBV6-5 and TRBJ2-2; D unresolved. V lost 2 bases, J lost 5 bases, and 9 bases lay in between. The CDR3 contains 14 residues. Germline V gene data show CDR1 as MNHEY and CDR2 as SVGAGI.

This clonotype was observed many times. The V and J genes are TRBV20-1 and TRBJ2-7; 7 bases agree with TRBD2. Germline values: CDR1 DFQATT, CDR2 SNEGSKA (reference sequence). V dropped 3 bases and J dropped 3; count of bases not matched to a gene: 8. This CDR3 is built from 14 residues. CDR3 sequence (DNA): TGCAGTGCTAGCCGGGACTACATAAACTACGAGCAGTACTTC. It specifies CSASRDYINYEQYF.

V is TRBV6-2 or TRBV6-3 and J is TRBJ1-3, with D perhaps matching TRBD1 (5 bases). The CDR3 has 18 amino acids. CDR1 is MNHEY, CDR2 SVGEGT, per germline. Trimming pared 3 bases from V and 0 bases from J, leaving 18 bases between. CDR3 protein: CASSYLSAGVLSGNTIYF. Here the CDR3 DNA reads TGTGCCAGCAGTTATCTTTCTGCGGGGGTTCTCTCTGGAAACACCATATATTTT.

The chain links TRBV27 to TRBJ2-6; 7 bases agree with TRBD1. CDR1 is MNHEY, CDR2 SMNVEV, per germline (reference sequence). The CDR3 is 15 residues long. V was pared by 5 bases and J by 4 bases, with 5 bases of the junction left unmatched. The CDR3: CASSLRQGGANVLTF. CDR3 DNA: TGTGCCAGCAGTCTCCGACAGGGCGGGGCCAACGTCCTGACTTTC.

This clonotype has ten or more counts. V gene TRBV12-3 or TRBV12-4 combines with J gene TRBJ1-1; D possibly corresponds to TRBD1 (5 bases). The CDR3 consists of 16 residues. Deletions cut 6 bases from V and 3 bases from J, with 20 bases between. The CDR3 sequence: CASRVISGVGDTEAFF. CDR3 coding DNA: TGTGCCAGCAGAGTCATCTCGGGGGTGGGGGACACTGAAGCTTTCTTT.

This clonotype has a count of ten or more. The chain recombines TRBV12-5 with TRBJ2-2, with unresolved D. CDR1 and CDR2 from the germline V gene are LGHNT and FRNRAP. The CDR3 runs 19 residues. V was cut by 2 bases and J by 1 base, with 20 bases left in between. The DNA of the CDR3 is TGTGCTAGTGGTTTGATTCCCCTACTGAGGAAAGGGAACACCGGGGAGCTGTTTTTT. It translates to CASGLIPLLRKGNTGELFF. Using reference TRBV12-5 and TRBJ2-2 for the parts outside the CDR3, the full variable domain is DARVTQTPRHKVTEMGQEVTMRCQPILGHNTVFWYRQTMMQGLELLAYFRNRAPLDDSGMPKDRFSAEMPDATLATLKIQPSEPRDSAVYFCASGLIPLLRKGNTGELFFGEGSRLTVL.

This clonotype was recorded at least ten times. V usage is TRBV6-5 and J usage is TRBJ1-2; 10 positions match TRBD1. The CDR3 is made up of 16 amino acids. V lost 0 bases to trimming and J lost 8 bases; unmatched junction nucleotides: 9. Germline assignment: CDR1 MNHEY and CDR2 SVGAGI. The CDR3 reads CASSYSRDRGSEGYTF. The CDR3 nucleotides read TGTGCCAGCAGTTACTCGCGGGACAGGGGTTCGGAGGGCTACACCTTC.

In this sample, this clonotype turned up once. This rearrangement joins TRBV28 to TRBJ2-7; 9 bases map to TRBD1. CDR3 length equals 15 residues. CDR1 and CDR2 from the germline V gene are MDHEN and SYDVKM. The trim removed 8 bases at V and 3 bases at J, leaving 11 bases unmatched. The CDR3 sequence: CASSPRDRVGYEQYF. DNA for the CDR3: TGTGCCAGCTCTCCGAGGGACAGGGTTGGCTACGAGCAGTACTTC. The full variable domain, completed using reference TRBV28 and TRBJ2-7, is DVKVTQSSRYLVKRTGEKVFLECVQDMDHENMFWYRQDPGLGLRLIYFSYDVKMKEKGDIPEGYSVSREKKERFSLILESASTNQTSMYLCASSPRDRVGYEQYFGPGTRLTVT.

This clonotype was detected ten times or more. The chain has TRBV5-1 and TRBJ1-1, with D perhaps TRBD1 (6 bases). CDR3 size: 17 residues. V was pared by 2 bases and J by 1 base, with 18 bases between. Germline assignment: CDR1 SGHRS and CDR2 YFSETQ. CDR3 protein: CASSFLSTGMENTEAFF. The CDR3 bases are TGCGCCAGCAGCTTCTTGTCCACAGGGATGGAGAACACTGAAGCTTTCTTT.

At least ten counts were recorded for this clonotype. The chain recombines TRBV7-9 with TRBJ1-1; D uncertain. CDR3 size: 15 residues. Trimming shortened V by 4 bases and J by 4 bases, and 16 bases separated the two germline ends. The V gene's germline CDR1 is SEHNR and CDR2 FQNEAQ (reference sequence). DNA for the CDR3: TGTGCCAGCAGCTCCGAAACGGGGAGCGGCACTGAAGCTTTCTTT. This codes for CASSSETGSGTEAFF.

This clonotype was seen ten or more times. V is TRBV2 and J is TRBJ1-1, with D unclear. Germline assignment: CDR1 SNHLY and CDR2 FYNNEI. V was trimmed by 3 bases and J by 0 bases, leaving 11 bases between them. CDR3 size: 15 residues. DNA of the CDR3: TGTGCCAGCAGTGAGGACGTCTCGATGAACACTGAAGCTTTCTTT. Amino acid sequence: CASSEDVSMNTEAFF.

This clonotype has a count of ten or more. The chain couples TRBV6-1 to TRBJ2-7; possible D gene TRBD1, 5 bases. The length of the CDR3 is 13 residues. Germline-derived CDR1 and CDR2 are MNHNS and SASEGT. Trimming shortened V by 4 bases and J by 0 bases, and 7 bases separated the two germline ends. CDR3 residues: CASSAGNSYEQYF. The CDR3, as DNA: TGTGCCAGCAGTGCAGGGAACTCCTACGAGCAGTACTTC.

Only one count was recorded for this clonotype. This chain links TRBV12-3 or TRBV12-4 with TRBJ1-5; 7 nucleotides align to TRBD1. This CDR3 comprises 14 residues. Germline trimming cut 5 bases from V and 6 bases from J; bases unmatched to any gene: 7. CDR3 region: CASSRTGSGQPQHF. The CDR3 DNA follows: TGTGCCAGCAGTCGGACAGGATCCGGTCAGCCCCAGCATTTT.

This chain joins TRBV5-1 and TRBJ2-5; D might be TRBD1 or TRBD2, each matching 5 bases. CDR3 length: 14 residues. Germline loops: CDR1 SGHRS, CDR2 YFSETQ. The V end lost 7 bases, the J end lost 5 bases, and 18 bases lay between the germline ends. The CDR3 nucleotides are TGCGCCAGCGGGGGACCGGACGAGATTGAGACCCAGTACTTC. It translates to CASGGPDEIETQYF.

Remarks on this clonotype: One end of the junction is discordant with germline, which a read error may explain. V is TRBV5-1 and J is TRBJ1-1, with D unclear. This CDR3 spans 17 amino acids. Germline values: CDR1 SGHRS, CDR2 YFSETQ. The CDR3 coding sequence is TGCGCCAGCAGCTTGGACAGCGTACCCTTCATGAACACTGATGCTTTCTTT. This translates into CASSLDSVPFMNTDAFF.

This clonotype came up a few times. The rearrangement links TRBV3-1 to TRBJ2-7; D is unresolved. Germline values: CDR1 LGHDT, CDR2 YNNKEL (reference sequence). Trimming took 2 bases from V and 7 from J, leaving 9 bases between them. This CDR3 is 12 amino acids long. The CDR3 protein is CASSQPLGEQYF. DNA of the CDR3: TGTGCCAGCAGCCAACCCCTGGGGGAGCAGTACTTC.

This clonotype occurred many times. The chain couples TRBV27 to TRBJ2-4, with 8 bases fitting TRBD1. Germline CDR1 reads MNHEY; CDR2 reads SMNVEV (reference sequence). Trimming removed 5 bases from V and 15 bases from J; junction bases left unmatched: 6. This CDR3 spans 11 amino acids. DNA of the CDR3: TGTGCCAGCAGTCAGGGGGCACGAAGGTACTTC. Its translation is CASSQGARRYF.

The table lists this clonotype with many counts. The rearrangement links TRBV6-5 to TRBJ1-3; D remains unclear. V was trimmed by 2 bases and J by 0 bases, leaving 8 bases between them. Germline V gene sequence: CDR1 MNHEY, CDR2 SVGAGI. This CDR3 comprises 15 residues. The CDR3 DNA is TGTGCCAGCAGTTACCAACGGCTCTCTGGAAACACCATATATTTT. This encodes CASSYQRLSGNTIYF.

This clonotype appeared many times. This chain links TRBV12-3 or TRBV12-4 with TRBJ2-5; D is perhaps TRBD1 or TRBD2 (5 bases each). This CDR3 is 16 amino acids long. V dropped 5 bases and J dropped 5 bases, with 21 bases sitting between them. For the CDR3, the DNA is TGTGCCAGCAGTCCCACCACTGGGAGATGGGGGGAGACCCAGTACTTC. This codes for CASSPTTGRWGETQYF.

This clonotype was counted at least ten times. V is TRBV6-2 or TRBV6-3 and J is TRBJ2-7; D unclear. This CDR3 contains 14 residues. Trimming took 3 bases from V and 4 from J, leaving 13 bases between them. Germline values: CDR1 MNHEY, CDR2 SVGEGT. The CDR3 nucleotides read TGTGCCAGCAGTTATGTCGCCATCAGTTACGAGCAGTACTTC. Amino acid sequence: CASSYVAISYEQYF.

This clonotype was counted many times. In DNA, the CDR3 is TGTGCCAGCAGTTCTATTCTCTTTAGGACTAGCGGTTGGCAAGAGACCCAGTACTTC. This gives the protein CASSSILFRTSGWQETQYF. V usage is TRBV12-3 or TRBV12-4 and J usage is TRBJ2-5, with 10 bases matching TRBD2. V trimming: 4 bases; J trimming: 2 bases; junction bases outside the gene matches: 16. The CDR3 has 19 residues.

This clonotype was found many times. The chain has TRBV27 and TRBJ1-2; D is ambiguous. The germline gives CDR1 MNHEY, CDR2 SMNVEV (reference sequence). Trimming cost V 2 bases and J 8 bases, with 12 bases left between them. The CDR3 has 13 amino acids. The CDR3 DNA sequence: TGTGCCAGCAGTTTAGGCCCACCCGGGGGCTACACCTTC. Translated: CASSLGPPGGYTF.

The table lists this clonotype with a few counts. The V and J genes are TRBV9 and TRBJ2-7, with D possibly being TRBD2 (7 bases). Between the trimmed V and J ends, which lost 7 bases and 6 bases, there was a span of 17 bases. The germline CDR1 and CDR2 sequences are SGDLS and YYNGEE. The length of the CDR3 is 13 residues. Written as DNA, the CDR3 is TGTGCCAGCGGGGGGGGCAACGCTCGCGAGCAGTACTTC. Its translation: CASGGGNAREQYF.

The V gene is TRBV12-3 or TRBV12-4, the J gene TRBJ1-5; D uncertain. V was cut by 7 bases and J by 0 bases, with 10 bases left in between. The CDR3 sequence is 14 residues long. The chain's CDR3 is CASTPGDSNQPQHF. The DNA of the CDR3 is TGTGCCAGCACCCCTGGGGATAGCAATCAGCCCCAGCATTTT.

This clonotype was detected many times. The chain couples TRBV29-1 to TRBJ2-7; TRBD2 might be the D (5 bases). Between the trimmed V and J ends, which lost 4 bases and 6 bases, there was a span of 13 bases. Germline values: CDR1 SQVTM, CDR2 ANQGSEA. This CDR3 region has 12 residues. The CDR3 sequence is CSVVLGRSEQYF. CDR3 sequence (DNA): TGCAGCGTTGTCTTGGGGAGAAGCGAGCAGTACTTC.

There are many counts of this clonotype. The CDR3 region is CASSYSASGGLQETQYF. Written as DNA, the CDR3 is TGTGCCAGCAGTTACTCGGCTAGCGGGGGACTACAAGAGACCCAGTACTTC. The chain recombines TRBV6-5 with TRBJ2-5; TRBD2 matches at 10 bases. The CDR3 covers 17 residues. Germline loops: CDR1 MNHEY, CDR2 SVGAGI. V gave up 0 bases and J gave up 2 bases; unmatched junction bases: 6.

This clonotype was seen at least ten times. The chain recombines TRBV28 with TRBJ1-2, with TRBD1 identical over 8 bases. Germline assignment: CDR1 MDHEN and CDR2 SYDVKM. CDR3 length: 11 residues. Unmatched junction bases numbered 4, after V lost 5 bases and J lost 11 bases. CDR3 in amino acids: CASSKRTGYTF. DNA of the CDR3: TGTGCCAGCAGTAAAAGGACAGGGTACACCTTC.

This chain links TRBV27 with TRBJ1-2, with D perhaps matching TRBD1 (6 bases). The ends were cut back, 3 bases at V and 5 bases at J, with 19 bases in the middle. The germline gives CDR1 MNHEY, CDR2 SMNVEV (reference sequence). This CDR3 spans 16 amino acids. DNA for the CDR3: TGTGCCAGCAGTTTGTATGGGACATCATCCCCTTATGGCTACACCTTC. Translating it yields CASSLYGTSSPYGYTF.

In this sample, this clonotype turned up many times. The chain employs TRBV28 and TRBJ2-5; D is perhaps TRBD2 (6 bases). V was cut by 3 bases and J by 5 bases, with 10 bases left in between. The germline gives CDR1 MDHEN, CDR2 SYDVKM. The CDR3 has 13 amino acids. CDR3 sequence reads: CASSFGTSETQYF. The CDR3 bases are TGTGCCAGCAGTTTTGGTACTAGCGAGACCCAGTACTTC.

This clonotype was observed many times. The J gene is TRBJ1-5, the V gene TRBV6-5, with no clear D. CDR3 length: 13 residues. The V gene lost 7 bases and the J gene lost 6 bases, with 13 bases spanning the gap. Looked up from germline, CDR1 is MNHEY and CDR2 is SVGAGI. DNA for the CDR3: TGTGCCAGCATGGTTGACGTAGGTCAGCCCCAGCATTTT. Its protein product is CASMVDVGQPQHF.

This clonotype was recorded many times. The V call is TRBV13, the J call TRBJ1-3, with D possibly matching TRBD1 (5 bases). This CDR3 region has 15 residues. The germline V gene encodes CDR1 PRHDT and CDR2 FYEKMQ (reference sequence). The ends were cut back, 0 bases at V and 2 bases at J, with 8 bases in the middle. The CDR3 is CASSLGQAPGNTIYF. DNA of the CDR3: TGTGCCAGCAGCTTAGGACAGGCACCTGGAAACACCATATATTTT.

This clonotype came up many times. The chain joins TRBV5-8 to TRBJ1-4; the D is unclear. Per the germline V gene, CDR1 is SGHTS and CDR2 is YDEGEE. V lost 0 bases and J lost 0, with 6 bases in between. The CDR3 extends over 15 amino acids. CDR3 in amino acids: CASSLGDATNEKLFF. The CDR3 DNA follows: TGTGCCAGCAGCTTGGGTGATGCAACTAATGAAAAACTGTTTTTT.